The 8 T cell receptor beta chains below all came from one sample that was sequenced in a study of PD-1 blockade in classical Hodgkin lymphoma. Described time point: cycle 4 day 1 (C4D1), after 6 weeks of nivolumab. All patients relapsed after autologous stem cell transplantation, and brentuximab vedotin exposure varied. Assay used: immunoSEQ multiplex PCR; TCRdb lists only in-frame clones, some missing. Here the sample spans 100,000 or so clones, about 93% being singletons. Sample: peripheral blood mononuclear cells (PBMCs), taken before the fourth cycle of nivolumab. The origin of the receptors is a human donor with classical Hodgkin lymphoma.

The J gene is TRBJ2-3, the V gene TRBV11-2; D not resolved. V shed 0 bases and J shed 2 bases, with 6 bases lying between them. From germline, CDR1 is SGHAT and CDR2 FQNNGV. The CDR3 runs 14 residues. The CDR3 here is CASSLEVYTDTQYF. The CDR3 bases are TGTGCCAGCAGCTTAGAGGTCTACACAGATACGCAGTATTTT.

This chain uses TRBV21-1 with TRBJ2-3. TRBV21-1 is a pseudogene. The CDR3 has 19 residues. Here the CDR3 DNA reads TGTGCCAGCAGCGCTCGAGAGGGGTTAGACGAGAAGGGCACAGATACGCAGTATTTT. It encodes CASSAREGLDEKGTDTQYF.

V gene TRBV18 combines with J gene TRBJ1-5; 7 bases match TRBD1. The CDR3 loop spans 17 amino acids. The V segment lost 3 bases and the J segment 0 bases; nucleotides outside the gene matches: 8. Germline V CDR1 and CDR2: KGHSH, LQKENI. The chain's CDR3 is CASSPQQGPYSNQPQHF. CDR3 DNA sequence: TGTGCCAGCTCACCGCAACAGGGGCCTTATAGCAATCAGCCCCAGCATTTT.

This clone appeared a single time. The J gene is TRBJ2-4, the V gene TRBV6-5, with D perhaps TRBD1 or TRBD2 (5 bases each). Trimming took off 6 bases at V and 0 bases at J, with 12 bases between the two ends. Germline V gene sequence: CDR1 MNHEY, CDR2 SVGAGI. CDR3 length: 15 residues. The CDR3 protein is CASSPLGTAKNIQYF. CDR3 nucleotides: TGTGCCAGCAGCCCGCTCGGGACAGCCAAAAACATTCAGTACTTC.

The rearrangement links TRBV27 to TRBJ2-7, with TRBD1 as a possible D gene (6 bases). Per the germline V gene, CDR1 is MNHEY and CDR2 is SMNVEV (reference sequence). The CDR3 consists of 18 residues. V lost 0 bases, J lost 1 base, and 19 bases lay in between. The CDR3 DNA follows: TGTGCCAGCAGTTTATCGAAGCGACACAGGGAAGTTTCCTACGAGCAGTACTTC. Translated, it gives CASSLSKRHREVSYEQYF.

This chain joins TRBV27 and TRBJ2-7; 7 bases are shared with TRBD2. The CDR3 totals 14 residues. Germline assignment: CDR1 MNHEY and CDR2 SMNVEV (reference sequence). Trimming removed 4 bases from V and 5 bases from J; junction bases left unmatched: 8. CDR3 residues: CASSSRREKDEQYF. CDR3 bases: TGTGCCAGCAGTTCGAGGCGGGAGAAGGACGAGCAGTACTTC.

This chain connects TRBV28 to TRBJ2-7, with a possible D match to TRBD2 (8 bases). The length of the CDR3 is 16 residues. In germline, CDR1 is MDHEN, CDR2 SYDVKM. Trimming stripped 4 bases from V and 1 base from J, with 17 bases between. CDR3 DNA sequence: TGTGCCAGCAGTTCCGGACTAGCCAGGGGGTCCTACGAGCAGTACTTC. It codes for CASSSGLARGSYEQYF. Filled out from reference TRBV28 and TRBJ2-7, the complete variable domain reads DVKVTQSSRYLVKRTGEKVFLECVQDMDHENMFWYRQDPGLGLRLIYFSYDVKMKEKGDIPEGYSVSREKKERFSLILESASTNQTSMYLCASSSGLARGSYEQYFGPGTRLTVT.

The chain couples TRBV7-2 to TRBJ1-2; 10 bases match TRBD1. The length of the CDR3 is 17 residues. Germline values: CDR1 SGHTA, CDR2 FQGNSA. Trimming took 4 bases from V and 4 from J; bases not matched to a gene: 12. The CDR3 nucleotides are TGTGCCAGCAGCTCAGGCTTCCGGACAGGGGGAGGCTATGGCTACACCTTC. Its translation: CASSSGFRTGGGYGYTF.